Each of the 18 T cell receptor beta chains below was sequenced from the same sample in a study of blood T cell repertoires in COVID-19. Repertoires were generated with immunoSEQ multiplex PCR, while TCRdb's copy carries only in-frame clones and drops some. The data show 60,000 to 70,000 clones, about 80% seen once. Sequenced: peripheral blood. These receptor sequences come from a woman aged 55-69 years with acute or convalescent COVID-19.

The chain is built from TRBV5-1 and TRBJ1-5; D is ambiguous. V lost 0 bases, J lost 7 bases, and 8 bases lay in between. From germline, CDR1 is SGHRS and CDR2 YFSETQ. CDR3 length: 13 amino acids. CDR3 sequence: CASSLDGRQPQHF. DNA for the CDR3: TGCGCCAGCAGCTTGGATGGGCGCCAGCCCCAGCATTTT.

This clone has only one observation. The chain carries TRBV11-2 and TRBJ2-5, with 12 bases matching TRBD2. The V gene end was trimmed by 4 bases and the J gene end by 9 bases; junction bases not matched to a gene: 6. Per the germline V gene, CDR1 is SGHAT and CDR2 is FQNNGV. The CDR3 has 14 amino acids. The CDR3 DNA sequence: TGTGCCAGCAGCTACAGACTAGCGGGGGAGGCCCAGTACTTC. It is translated as CASSYRLAGEAQYF.

V is TRBV7-9 and J is TRBJ1-4; TRBD1 matches 8 bases. V lost 5 bases, J lost 7 bases, and 12 bases stayed unmatched. The length of the CDR3 is 16 residues. Germline V gene lookup returns CDR1 SEHNR and CDR2 FQNEAQ (reference sequence). The CDR3 DNA sequence: TGTGCCAGCAGCCCTAGGGCAGGGGGCGCCGGTGAAAAACTGTTTTTT. It is translated as CASSPRAGGAGEKLFF.

The V and J genes are TRBV7-2 and TRBJ1-4; the D gene is possibly TRBD1 (6 bases). This CDR3 is built from 15 residues. The ends were cut back, 5 bases at V and 8 bases at J, with 18 bases in the middle. Germline V gene lookup returns CDR1 SGHTA and CDR2 FQGNSA. CDR3 in DNA: TGTGCCAGCAGCCCCCTAGGGGGAAGGGGGGAAAAACTGTTTTTT. Its protein product is CASSPLGGRGEKLFF. The whole variable domain, filled in from reference TRBV7-2 and TRBJ1-4, reads GAGVSQSPSNKVTEKGKDVELRCDPISGHTALYWYRQSLGQGLEFLIYFQGNSAPDKSGLPSDRFSAERTGGSVSTLTIQRTQQEDSAVYLCASSPLGGRGEKLFFGSGTQLSVL.

The J gene is TRBJ1-2, the V gene TRBV19, with D possibly matching TRBD1 (5 bases). With 2 bases removed from V and 7 bases from J, the gap between germline ends came to 8 bases. This CDR3 comprises 12 residues. CDR1 and CDR2 (germline): LNHDA, SQIVND (reference sequence). CDR3 sequence (DNA): TGTGCCAGTAGTATAAGGGGTCTTGGCTACACCTTC. Translated: CASSIRGLGYTF.

The rearrangement uses TRBV27 and TRBJ1-2; no clear D gene. The germline V gene has CDR1 MNHEY and CDR2 SMNVEV (reference sequence). This CDR3 spans 15 amino acids. V was shortened by 6 bases and J by 3 bases, with 17 bases between the two germline ends. CDR3 sequence (DNA): TGTGCCAGCAGGCCGCAGACTAGTTACTACTATGGCTACACCTTC. It is translated as CASRPQTSYYYGYTF.

The chain employs TRBV10-3 and TRBJ1-4; TRBD1 agrees at 10 bases. CDR3 length: 13 residues. CDR1 and CDR2 from the germline V gene are ENHRY and SYGVKD. With 9 bases clipped from V and 7 bases from J, the junction kept 5 bases outside the gene matches. The CDR3 sequence: CAMRQGAGEKLFF. The CDR3 DNA reads TGTGCCATGCGACAGGGGGCGGGTGAAAAACTGTTTTTT.

The chain combines TRBV2 with TRBJ1-2; unclear D gene. The CDR3 is made up of 12 amino acids. CDR1 SNHLY and CDR2 FYNNEI come from the germline V gene. Trimming left V 0 bases short and J 7 bases short, with 6 bases between. The CDR3 spells CASSEARGGYTF. As DNA, the CDR3 is TGTGCCAGCAGTGAAGCGCGGGGTGGCTACACCTTC.

The chain recombines TRBV6-5 with TRBJ1-2, with D possibly being TRBD1 (6 bases). CDR3 length equals 13 residues. Germline V gives CDR1 MNHEY, CDR2 SVGAGI. V lost 2 bases and J lost 4, with 8 bases in between. CDR3 sequence reads: CASSYQGPYGYTF. DNA for the CDR3: TGTGCCAGCAGTTACCAGGGGCCCTATGGCTACACCTTC.

The CDR3 nucleotides are TGTGCCAGCAGCCAAACTTCCTACGAGCAGTACTTC. Its protein product is CASSQTSYEQYF. The J gene is TRBJ2-7, the V gene TRBV7-2, with D uncertain. CDR1 and CDR2 from the germline V gene are SGHTA and FQGNSA. V was clipped by 5 bases and J by 1 base, with 6 bases between them. The CDR3 length is 12 residues.

The chain uses TRBV7-9 and TRBJ2-3; D not resolved. Trimming stripped 2 bases from V and 0 bases from J, with 15 bases between. The CDR3 spans 17 residues. Germline-derived CDR1 and CDR2 are SEHNR and FQNEAQ (reference sequence). CDR3 in DNA: TGTGCCAGCAGCTTATGGCAGGCGTTCTTTAGCACAGATACGCAGTATTTT. This encodes CASSLWQAFFSTDTQYF.

This clone was observed a few times. The chain is built from TRBV18 and TRBJ1-2; D unresolved. The CDR3 consists of 14 residues. Germline V lookup: CDR1 KGHSH, CDR2 LQKENI. V was cut by 0 bases and J by 1 base, with 6 bases left in between. CDR3 protein: CASSPPHNNYGYTF. CDR3 nucleotide sequence: TGTGCCAGCTCACCACCGCACAATAACTATGGCTACACCTTC.

This clone was picked up one time. The chain links TRBV5-1 to TRBJ1-1; D is possibly TRBD1 (5 bases). The V gene lost 0 bases and the J gene lost 4 bases, with 10 bases spanning the gap. In germline, CDR1 is SGHRS, CDR2 YFSETQ. The length of the CDR3 is 14 residues. The CDR3 DNA follows: TGCGCCAGCAGCTTGGGGACATCGGGCACTGAAGCTTTCTTT. It encodes CASSLGTSGTEAFF.

The chain joins TRBV7-6 to TRBJ1-2; D ambiguous. The CDR3 covers 15 residues. Germline CDR1 is SGHVS and CDR2 is FNYEAQ. Between the trimmed V and J ends, which lost 5 bases and 0 bases, there was a span of 13 bases. Written as DNA, the CDR3 is TGTGCCAGCAGCCTTACGGACTCATCTAACTATGGCTACACCTTC. Protein product: CASSLTDSSNYGYTF.

The chain couples TRBV5-1 to TRBJ1-1, with TRBD1 identical over 8 bases. The CDR3 is 16 residues long. Trimming took 3 bases from V and 0 from J; bases not matched to a gene: 7. Germline V CDR1 and CDR2: SGHRS, YFSETQ. Here the CDR3 DNA reads TGCGCCAGCAGCTCGGACAGGGATCTTATGAACACTGAAGCTTTCTTT. It is translated as CASSSDRDLMNTEAFF.

The gene calls are TRBV3-1 (or the pseudogene TRBV3-2) and TRBJ1-1, with 7 bases fitting TRBD1. Germline V CDR1 and CDR2: LGHDT, YNNKEL (reference sequence). V was clipped by 0 bases and J by 5 bases; unmatched bases: 6. CDR3 length equals 15 residues. CDR3 region: CASSQDPPGGTEAFF. Written as DNA, the CDR3 is TGTGCCAGCAGCCAAGATCCCCCAGGGGGGACTGAAGCTTTCTTT.

The rearrangement uses TRBV6-5 and TRBJ2-2; 8 bases map to TRBD1. Germline trimming cut 6 bases from V and 4 bases from J; bases unmatched to any gene: 4. The CDR3 sequence is 14 residues long. Germline CDR1 MNHEY, CDR2 SVGAGI. The DNA for the CDR3 is TGTGCCAGCAGCCGAACAGGGGGCACCGGGGAGCTGTTTTTT. Translation gives CASSRTGGTGELFF.

The rearrangement links TRBV5-1 to TRBJ2-3; D may be TRBD1 (5 bases). The CDR3 contains 15 residues. The V gene's germline CDR1 is SGHRS and CDR2 YFSETQ. Trimming removed 0 bases from V and 2 bases from J, with 10 bases in between. The CDR3 sequence is CASSLEGADTDTQYF. The CDR3 DNA follows: TGCGCCAGCAGCTTGGAAGGGGCGGACACAGATACGCAGTATTTT.